A selection of T cell receptor beta chains follows, all from one sample in a study of blood T cell repertoires in COVID-19. The method was immunoSEQ multiplex PCR; TCRdb's version includes in-frame clones alone and lacks a portion of them. The sample contains about 52,000 clones, around 88% of which appear only once. Material: peripheral blood. Receptors were obtained from a woman of 80 years or more with acute or convalescent COVID-19. Each CDR3 is given with its conserved first and last residue. The order of the fields is V gene, D gene, clone size, J gene, CDR3 DNA, CDR3 protein. The D gene is left open where the match is weak. The listing skips clone size in some rows; elsewhere it reads once, few, many or a size class.

V gene: TRBV19; D gene: -; clone size: -; J gene: TRBJ1-1; CDR3 DNA: TGTGCCAGTAGTTCACAGAACACTGAAGCTTTCTTT; CDR3 protein: CASSSQNTEAFF
V gene: TRBV11-2; D gene: -; clone size: -; J gene: TRBJ1-6; CDR3 DNA: TGTGCCAGCAGCTTAGTCGTCCGGGGTGACTCACCCCTCCACTTT; CDR3 protein: CASSLVVRGDSPLHF
V gene: TRBV12-3/TRBV12-4; D gene: TRBD1; clone size: -; J gene: TRBJ1-2; CDR3 DNA: TGTGCCAGCAGTGCACAGGGGTTTATTGGCTACACCTTC; CDR3 protein: CASSAQGFIGYTF
V gene: TRBV27; D gene: -; clone size: -; J gene: TRBJ2-2; CDR3 DNA: TGTGCCAGCGGGCGACAGGGAGGAAATGCCGGGGAGCTGTTTTTT; CDR3 protein: CASGRQGGNAGELFF
V gene: TRBV7-2; D gene: -; clone size: -; J gene: TRBJ2-2; CDR3 DNA: TGTGCCAGCAGCACGACTCGATCGGCCACCGGGGAGCTGTTTTTT; CDR3 protein: CASSTTRSATGELFF
V gene: TRBV5-1; D gene: TRBD2; clone size: -; J gene: TRBJ2-7; CDR3 DNA: TGCGCCAGCAGAAATGAACCCGGGACTAGCGGGGGGCCCAAACACTACGAGCAGTACTTC; CDR3 protein: CASRNEPGTSGGPKHYEQYF
V gene: TRBV28; D gene: -; clone size: -; J gene: TRBJ2-4; CDR3 DNA: TGTGCCAGCAGTTTAGTTTCGGCGGGGCCTTTGGCCAAAAACATTCAGTACTTC; CDR3 protein: CASSLVSAGPLAKNIQYF
V gene: TRBV29-1; D gene: -; clone size: -; J gene: TRBJ1-4; CDR3 DNA: TGCAGCGGGACAGCCGCTAATGAAAAACTGTTTTTT; CDR3 protein: CSGTAANEKLFF
V gene: TRBV9; D gene: -; clone size: -; J gene: TRBJ1-5; CDR3 DNA: TGTGCCAGCAGCGTAGGGGACTCAGGAAGGGGCAATCAGCCCCAGCATTTT; CDR3 protein: CASSVGDSGRGNQPQHF
V gene: TRBV3-1/TRBV3-2; D gene: -; clone size: -; J gene: TRBJ2-5; CDR3 DNA: TGTGCCAGCAGCCATGTTGCGGGGAAACAAGAGACCCAGTACTTC; CDR3 protein: CASSHVAGKQETQYF
V gene: TRBV9; D gene: TRBD2; clone size: few; J gene: TRBJ2-1; CDR3 DNA: TGTGCCAGCAGTTGGGGACTAGCGGGGGAGAATGAGCAGTTCTTC; CDR3 protein: CASSWGLAGENEQFF
V gene: TRBV18; D gene: TRBD1; clone size: -; J gene: TRBJ2-7; CDR3 DNA: TGTGCCAGCTCACCACGACAGGGGCCTCCCTACGAGCAGTACTTC; CDR3 protein: CASSPRQGPPYEQYF
V gene: TRBV19; D gene: TRBD1; clone size: -; J gene: TRBJ2-7; CDR3 DNA: TGTGCCAGTAGTATAGGCTGGGACAGCGCCTACGAGCAGTACTTC; CDR3 protein: CASSIGWDSAYEQYF
V gene: TRBV7-6; D gene: -; clone size: -; J gene: TRBJ2-3; CDR3 DNA: TGTGCCAGCAGCTTAGCGGAGCTAGCCACAGATACGCAGTATTTT; CDR3 protein: CASSLAELATDTQYF
V gene: TRBV15; D gene: -; clone size: -; J gene: TRBJ1-6; CDR3 DNA: TGTGCCACCAACCGGGGGTTCAATAATTCACCCCTCCACTTT; CDR3 protein: CATNRGFNNSPLHF
V gene: TRBV23-1; D gene: -; clone size: -; J gene: TRBJ2-1; CDR3 DNA: TGCGCCAGCAGTCAATCCAGGCTTCCTTTAGCGGTCCTCAATGAGCAGTTCTTC; CDR3 protein: CASSQSRLPLAVLNEQFF
V gene: TRBV2; D gene: TRBD1; clone size: -; J gene: TRBJ2-7; CDR3 DNA: TGTGCCAGTCGACAGGGGGCGCTGGGCGAGCAGTACTTC; CDR3 protein: CASRQGALGEQYF
V gene: TRBV30; D gene: -; clone size: -; J gene: TRBJ2-5; CDR3 DNA: TGTGCCTGGACAGGGGTGGGGACCCAGTACTTC; CDR3 protein: CAWTGVGTQYF
V gene: TRBV6-2/TRBV6-3; D gene: -; clone size: few; J gene: TRBJ1-1; CDR3 DNA: TGTGCCAGCAGCACACAGGGGAACACTGAAGCTTTCTTT; CDR3 protein: CASSTQGNTEAFF
V gene: TRBV20-1; D gene: -; clone size: once; J gene: TRBJ2-3; CDR3 DNA: TGCAGTGCTAGTGGGGGACTCCAGGCAGATACGCAGTATTTT; CDR3 protein: CSASGGLQADTQYF
V gene: TRBV29-1; D gene: TRBD1; clone size: -; J gene: TRBJ2-5; CDR3 DNA: TGCAGCGCTGACAGGGGGCGAGAGACCCAGTACTTC; CDR3 protein: CSADRGRETQYF
V gene: TRBV21-1; D gene: -; clone size: -; J gene: TRBJ1-5; CDR3 DNA: TGTGCCAGCAGCTCAGTCGTACATTGGCATCATCAGCCCCAGCATTTT; CDR3 protein: CASSSVVHWHHQPQHF
V gene: TRBV14; D gene: -; clone size: -; J gene: TRBJ1-1; CDR3 DNA: TGTGCCAGCAGCCTAAATAAAGGGGTAACTTTCTTT; CDR3 protein: CASSLNKGVTFF
V gene: TRBV7-6; D gene: -; clone size: -; J gene: TRBJ1-1; CDR3 DNA: TGTGCCAGCAGCCAAGACAGGAACACTGAAGCTTTCTTT; CDR3 protein: CASSQDRNTEAFF
V gene: TRBV5-1; D gene: -; clone size: -; J gene: TRBJ1-3; CDR3 DNA: TGCGCCAGCAGCTTCGCGCAGTCAGGCTCTGGAAACACCATATATTTT; CDR3 protein: CASSFAQSGSGNTIYF
V gene: TRBV10-2; D gene: TRBD1; clone size: -; J gene: TRBJ1-2; CDR3 DNA: TGCGCCAGCAGTGAGTCACAGGGGATGGGTGGCTACACCTTC; CDR3 protein: CASSESQGMGGYTF
V gene: TRBV5-6; D gene: TRBD1; clone size: -; J gene: TRBJ1-3; CDR3 DNA: TGTGCCAGCAGCCCCGACAGGGGGCGAGGAAACACCATATATTTT; CDR3 protein: CASSPDRGRGNTIYF
V gene: TRBV2; D gene: -; clone size: once; J gene: TRBJ2-7; CDR3 DNA: TGTGCCAGCAGTGAACGGGGCGGGGCTCTACCCTACGAGCAGTACTTC; CDR3 protein: CASSERGGALPYEQYF
V gene: TRBV12-3/TRBV12-4; D gene: -; clone size: -; J gene: TRBJ1-1; CDR3 DNA: TGTGCCAGCAGCCCACCGGGACATGGGGTCTATTTC; CDR3 protein: CASSPPGHGVYF
V gene: TRBV7-3; D gene: -; clone size: -; J gene: TRBJ1-2; CDR3 DNA: TGTGCCAGCAGCCTTGACAGGACTGGCTACACCTTC; CDR3 protein: CASSLDRTGYTF
V gene: TRBV6-5; D gene: TRBD1; clone size: -; J gene: TRBJ2-2; CDR3 DNA: TGTGCCAGCCGACAGGGACGGTCCGGGGAGCTGTTTTTT; CDR3 protein: CASRQGRSGELFF
V gene: TRBV7-3; D gene: -; clone size: -; J gene: TRBJ2-1; CDR3 DNA: TGTGCCAGCCAGGAGGGGAGCGGCTCCTACAATGAGCAGTTCTTC; CDR3 protein: CASQEGSGSYNEQFF
V gene: TRBV7-8; D gene: -; clone size: once; J gene: TRBJ1-1; CDR3 DNA: TGTGCCAGCAGCTTAGATCGGACAGCGGTAGCTTTCTTT; CDR3 protein: CASSLDRTAVAFF
V gene: TRBV28; D gene: -; clone size: once; J gene: TRBJ2-2; CDR3 DNA: TGTGCCAGCAGACGCTCTGCGGGGGCAGCCGGGGAGCTGTTTTTT; CDR3 protein: CASRRSAGAAGELFF
V gene: TRBV9; D gene: -; clone size: -; J gene: TRBJ2-3; CDR3 DNA: TGTGCCAGCAGTTATGGAGAGATCAGCACAGATACGCAGTATTTT; CDR3 protein: CASSYGEISTDTQYF
V gene: TRBV11-3; D gene: -; clone size: -; J gene: TRBJ2-1; CDR3 DNA: TGTGCCAGCAGCTTAAGCAGGGTAAATGGTGAGCAGTTCTTC; CDR3 protein: CASSLSRVNGEQFF
V gene: TRBV10-1; D gene: TRBD2; clone size: -; J gene: TRBJ2-1; CDR3 DNA: TGCGCCAGCAGCAAAGGGACTAGAGGTAATGAGCAGTTCTTC; CDR3 protein: CASSKGTRGNEQFF
V gene: TRBV7-9; D gene: TRBD1; clone size: few; J gene: TRBJ1-1; CDR3 DNA: TGTGCCAGCAGCTTAGGGGACAGGGTAAACACTGAAGCTTTCTTT; CDR3 protein: CASSLGDRVNTEAFF
V gene: TRBV5-1; D gene: TRBD1; clone size: -; J gene: TRBJ1-4; CDR3 DNA: TGCGCCAGCAGCCAGGGGACAGGGTTTGAAAAACTGTTTTTT; CDR3 protein: CASSQGTGFEKLFF
V gene: TRBV15; D gene: -; clone size: -; J gene: TRBJ2-5; CDR3 DNA: TGTGCCACCAGCAGAGATAAGTCGCGTCAAGAGACCCAGTACTTC; CDR3 protein: CATSRDKSRQETQYF
V gene: TRBV4-2; D gene: -; clone size: once; J gene: TRBJ1-1; CDR3 DNA: TGTGCCAGCAGACCAACAGGCGGGGGATGGGGGAGCACTGAAGCTTTCTTT; CDR3 protein: CASRPTGGGWGSTEAFF
V gene: TRBV3-1/TRBV3-2; D gene: TRBD1; clone size: -; J gene: TRBJ1-6; CDR3 DNA: TGTGCCAGCAGCCTGAGGACAGGGGGCGCCTGGTCACCCCTCCACTTT; CDR3 protein: CASSLRTGGAWSPLHF
V gene: TRBV2; D gene: -; clone size: -; J gene: TRBJ1-2; CDR3 DNA: TGTGCCAGCAGTGGCGGATTCGGCTACACCTTC; CDR3 protein: CASSGGFGYTF
V gene: TRBV3-1/TRBV3-2; D gene: -; clone size: -; J gene: TRBJ1-2; CDR3 DNA: TGTGCCAGCAGCCAAGGAGGCGGCTACACCTTC; CDR3 protein: CASSQGGGYTF
V gene: TRBV5-1; D gene: TRBD1; clone size: -; J gene: TRBJ2-1; CDR3 DNA: TGCGCCAGCAGCTTTTCAGGGGGCTCCTACAATGAGCAGTTCTTC; CDR3 protein: CASSFSGGSYNEQFF
V gene: TRBV7-8; D gene: -; clone size: -; J gene: TRBJ1-2; CDR3 DNA: TGTGCCAGCAGCTTAGAGAGGTTCGGCTATGGCTACACCTTC; CDR3 protein: CASSLERFGYGYTF
V gene: TRBV2; D gene: TRBD2; clone size: -; J gene: TRBJ2-7; CDR3 DNA: TGTGCCAGCACGAGATTAGCGGGGGGGAACTACGAGCAGTACTTC; CDR3 protein: CASTRLAGGNYEQYF
V gene: TRBV9; D gene: TRBD1; clone size: -; J gene: TRBJ1-2; CDR3 DNA: TGTGCCAGCAGCCCGCTCCGCAGGGGGCAGCTCGGCTACACCTTC; CDR3 protein: CASSPLRRGQLGYTF
V gene: TRBV11-1; D gene: -; clone size: few; J gene: TRBJ2-1; CDR3 DNA: TGTGCCAGCAGCCCAGGACTGTACAATGAGCAGTTCTTC; CDR3 protein: CASSPGLYNEQFF
V gene: TRBV9; D gene: -; clone size: once; J gene: TRBJ1-2; CDR3 DNA: TGTGCCAGCAGCGATGTACGAGCTAACTATGGCTACACCTTC; CDR3 protein: CASSDVRANYGYTF